Sequencing of this T cell receptor beta chain was carried out in a study of cytomegalovirus exposure and HLA in healthy donors. V was clipped by 4 bases and J by 0 bases, with 12 bases between them. From germline, CDR1 is SGHDT and CDR2 YYEEEE. The CDR3 covers 15 residues. In the PCR, 60 Vbeta and 13 Jbeta primers were used. The protocol was immunoSEQ multiplex PCR, while the TCRdb copy is restricted to in-frame clones and leaves out a portion. This sample has approximately 97,000 clones, with around 81% found just once. The rearrangement links TRBV5-6 to TRBJ2-3; D may be TRBD2 (6 bases). This TCR derives from a woman in her sixties or seventies in good health and CMV-seropositive. Sequenced: PBMCs. This CDR3 is CASSTIGGSTDTQYF. As DNA, the CDR3 is TGTGCCAGCAGCACTATTGGAGGGAGCACAGATACGCAGTATTTT.